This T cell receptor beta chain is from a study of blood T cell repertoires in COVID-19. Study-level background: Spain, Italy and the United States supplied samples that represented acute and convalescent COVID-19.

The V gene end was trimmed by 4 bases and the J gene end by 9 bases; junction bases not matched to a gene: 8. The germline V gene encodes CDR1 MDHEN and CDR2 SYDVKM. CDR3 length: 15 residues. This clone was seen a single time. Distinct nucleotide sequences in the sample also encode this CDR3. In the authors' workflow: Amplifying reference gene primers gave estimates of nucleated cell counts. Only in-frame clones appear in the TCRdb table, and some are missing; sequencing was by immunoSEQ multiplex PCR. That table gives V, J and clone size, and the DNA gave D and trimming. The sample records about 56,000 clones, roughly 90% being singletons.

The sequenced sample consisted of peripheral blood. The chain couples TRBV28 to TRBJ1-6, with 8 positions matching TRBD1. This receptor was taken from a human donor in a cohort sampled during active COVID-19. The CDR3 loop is CASSSPGQGSSPLHF. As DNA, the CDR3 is TGTGCCAGCAGTTCCCCCGGACAGGGAAGTTCACCCCTCCACTTT.